These 18 T cell receptor beta chains were sequenced from one sample in a study of blood T cell repertoires in COVID-19. Profiling relied on immunoSEQ multiplex PCR, and the TCRdb table lists in-frame clones only, not all of them. The repertoire consists of 160,000 or so clones, with roughly 89% occurring once and the leading ten covering about 9.4%. What was sequenced was peripheral blood. Receptors were obtained from an older woman with COVID-19, enrolled during active disease.

This clone was seen once. The chain is built from TRBV4-2 and TRBJ1-5; D is perhaps TRBD1 (5 bases). V was pared by 1 base and J by 5 bases, with 12 bases between. Germline V lookup: CDR1 LGHNA, CDR2 YNFKEQ. This CDR3 has 15 amino acids. The CDR3 DNA reads as TGTGCCAGCAGCCAAGCGGGAACGGGGGATCAGCCCCAGCATTTT. Its translation: CASSQAGTGDQPQHF.

J is TRBJ2-3 and V is TRBV5-6; 8 positions match TRBD2. The germline V gene has CDR1 SGHDT and CDR2 YYEEEE. The ends lost 2 bases at V and 3 bases at J; junction bases unmatched: 5. The CDR3 contains 15 residues. The CDR3 here is CASSLPGLGTDTQYF. CDR3 sequence (DNA): TGTGCCAGCAGCTTACCGGGACTAGGAACAGATACGCAGTATTTT. The whole variable domain, filled in from reference TRBV5-6 and TRBJ2-3, reads DAGVTQSPTHLIKTRGQQVTLRCSPKSGHDTVSWYQQALGQGPQFIFQYYEEEERQRGNFPDRFSGHQFPNYSSELNVNALLLGDSALYLCASSLPGLGTDTQYFGPGTRLTVL.

The chain couples TRBV3-1 (or the pseudogene TRBV3-2) to TRBJ1-5; D unresolved. The length of the CDR3 is 15 residues. Trimming took 0 bases from V and 2 from J, leaving 8 bases between them. The germline V gene has CDR1 LGHDT and CDR2 YNNKEL (reference sequence). The CDR3, as DNA: TGTGCCAGCAGCCAAGATCGGCAGGGCAATCAGCCCCAGCATTTT. Encoded protein: CASSQDRQGNQPQHF.

This chain links TRBV28 with TRBJ1-2; 7 bases match TRBD1. This CDR3 is built from 15 residues. The germline CDR1 and CDR2 sequences are MDHEN and SYDVKM. Trimming took 6 bases from V and 4 from J; bases not matched to a gene: 11. CDR3 region: CASRTADRAFYGYTF. The CDR3 DNA reads as TGTGCCAGCAGGACGGCTGACAGGGCGTTCTATGGCTACACCTTC.

The chain couples TRBV19 to TRBJ1-1; TRBD1 is a possible D gene (6 bases). With 4 bases removed from V and 0 bases from J, the gap between germline ends came to 12 bases. Germline V lookup: CDR1 LNHDA, CDR2 SQIVND (reference sequence). The CDR3 loop spans 15 amino acids. The CDR3 DNA is TGTGCCAGTAGTACCCTTGGGACACTGAACACTGAAGCTTTCTTT. Protein product: CASSTLGTLNTEAFF.

Remarks on this clone: The identical CDR3 is also encoded by other nucleotide sequences in the sample. This rearrangement joins TRBV6-5 to TRBJ1-3; D remains unclear. The germline gives CDR1 MNHEY, CDR2 SVGAGI. V lost 6 bases and J lost 4, with 7 bases in between. This CDR3 has 12 amino acids. The CDR3 sequence is CASRTGGNTIYF. DNA of the CDR3: TGTGCCAGCAGGACGGGGGGAAACACCATATATTTT.

This chain connects TRBV19 to TRBJ2-7; D may be TRBD1 (6 bases). The CDR3 spans 15 residues. Trimming shortened V by 5 bases and J by 2 bases, and 16 bases separated the two germline ends. CDR1 LNHDA and CDR2 SQIVND come from the germline V gene (reference sequence). The CDR3 nucleotides read TGTGCCAGTAGTGCAGAAACCGGGACACCCTACGAGCAGTACTTC. Encoded protein: CASSAETGTPYEQYF. The entire variable domain, with the rest obtained from reference TRBV19 and TRBJ2-7, is as follows: DGGITQSPKYLFRKEGQNVTLSCEQNLNHDAMYWYRQDPGQGLRLIYYSQIVNDFQKGDIAEGYSVSREKKESFPLTVTSAQKNPTAFYLCASSAETGTPYEQYFGPGTRLTVT.

J is TRBJ2-7 and V is TRBV28; D may be TRBD1 (7 bases). The CDR3 covers 14 residues. Trimming pared 6 bases from V and 2 bases from J, leaving 14 bases between. Germline CDR1 and CDR2: MDHEN and SYDVKM. The CDR3 sequence: CASRKSGGTYEQYF. The CDR3, as DNA: TGTGCCAGCAGGAAGTCAGGGGGGACCTACGAGCAGTACTTC.

V and J are TRBV5-1 and TRBJ1-2; D is undetermined. Deletions cut 3 bases from V and 0 bases from J, with 12 bases between. CDR1 is SGHRS, CDR2 YFSETQ, per germline. CDR3 length equals 15 residues. CDR3 amino acids: CASSSTGKSNYGYTF. CDR3 DNA sequence: TGCGCCAGCAGCTCGACGGGGAAATCTAACTATGGCTACACCTTC.

This clone appeared once. The CDR3 nucleotides are TGCGCCAGCAGCCTACAGCGGGGGGCCGGAGGCGGGGAGCTGTTTTTT. Translation: CASSLQRGAGGGELFF. The rearrangement links TRBV5-1 to TRBJ2-2; 9 bases line up with TRBD2. The CDR3 totals 16 residues. Unmatched junction bases numbered 11, after V lost 4 bases and J lost 7 bases. The germline gives CDR1 SGHRS, CDR2 YFSETQ. Variable domain in full (rest from reference TRBV5-1 and TRBJ2-2): KAGVTQTPRYLIKTRGQQVTLSCSPISGHRSVSWYQQTPGQGLQFLFEYFSETQRNKGNFPGRFSGRQFSNSRSEMNVSTLELGDSALYLCASSLQRGAGGGELFFGEGSRLTVL.

V and J are TRBV7-9 and TRBJ1-6; 11 bases match TRBD1. This CDR3 spans 17 amino acids. The V gene's germline CDR1 is SEHNR and CDR2 FQNEAQ (reference sequence). Losses at the gene ends were 8 bases for V and 2 bases for J; bases not matched to a gene: 8. The CDR3 is CASGGQGATAYNSPLHF. CDR3 DNA sequence: TGTGCCAGCGGAGGACAGGGGGCAACCGCCTATAATTCACCCCTCCACTTT.

This chain connects TRBV2 to TRBJ1-1, with 7 bases fitting TRBD1. Germline assignment: CDR1 SNHLY and CDR2 FYNNEI. The CDR3 runs 14 residues. J lost 5 bases, V lost 4 bases, and 7 bases had no gene match. The CDR3 nucleotides read TGTGCCAGCAGTGCAGGAGGGGGCAGGACTGAAGCTTTCTTT. Residues: CASSAGGGRTEAFF.

The V and J genes are TRBV24-1 and TRBJ1-5, with D uncertain. The CDR3 covers 14 residues. Trimming took 4 bases from V and 7 from J, leaving 13 bases between them. The germline CDR1 and CDR2 sequences are KGHDR and SFDVKD. The CDR3 DNA reads TGTGCCACCAGTGACCCGAAAGCATTCCAGCCCCAGCATTTT. Amino acids: CATSDPKAFQPQHF.

The chain is built from TRBV12-3 or TRBV12-4 and TRBJ1-1; tentative D call: TRBD1 (6 bases). The CDR3 sequence is 12 residues long. The V end was cut by 2 bases, the J end by 10 bases, with 11 bases between. The CDR3 coding sequence is TGTGCCAGCAGTTTATACAGGGTGGGAGCTTTCTTT. Translation gives CASSLYRVGAFF.

This clone has only one observation. This chain links TRBV5-1 with TRBJ2-5; 11 nucleotides line up with TRBD2. Germline lookup yields CDR1 SGHRS and CDR2 YFSETQ. J was trimmed by 1 base and V by 5 bases; bases with no gene match: 7. CDR3 length: 16 amino acids. The CDR3 is CASRGGLAGLQETQYF. CDR3 nucleotides: TGCGCCAGCAGAGGAGGACTAGCGGGCCTCCAAGAGACCCAGTACTTC.

The V gene is TRBV9, the J gene TRBJ2-5; a weak D match, TRBD1 (5 bases). V gave up 1 base and J gave up 4 bases, with 11 bases separating them. The germline V gene has CDR1 SGDLS and CDR2 YYNGEE. CDR3 size: 14 residues. This chain's CDR3 is CASSVKGTGETQYF. The DNA of the CDR3 is TGTGCCAGCAGCGTAAAGGGTACAGGAGAGACCCAGTACTTC.

This clone has only one observation. The junction departs from germline at one end; a sequencing error may be responsible. J is TRBJ2-5 and V is TRBV25-1; the match to TRBD2 covers 8 bases. The CDR3 extends over 13 amino acids. Germline loops: CDR1 MGHDK, CDR2 SYGVNS. CDR3 amino acids: CATSGAGGRGQYF. Written as DNA, the CDR3 is TGTGCCACCAGTGGGGCGGGGGGTCGTGGCCAGTACTTC. Complete variable domain (other parts from reference TRBV25-1 and TRBJ2-5): EADIYQTPRYLVIGTGKKITLECSQTMGHDKMYWYQQDPGMELHLIHYSYGVNSTEKGDLSSESTVSRIRTEHFPLTLESARPSHTSQYLCATSGAGGRGQYFGPGTRLLVL.

This chain joins TRBV5-6 and TRBJ1-5, with D maybe TRBD1 (6 bases). With 4 bases removed from V and 2 bases from J, the gap between germline ends came to 13 bases. The CDR3 contains 15 residues. In germline, CDR1 is SGHDT, CDR2 YYEEEE. The CDR3 sequence: CASSEGTLRNQPQHF. The CDR3 DNA reads as TGTGCCAGCAGCGAGGGGACACTTCGCAATCAGCCCCAGCATTTT.